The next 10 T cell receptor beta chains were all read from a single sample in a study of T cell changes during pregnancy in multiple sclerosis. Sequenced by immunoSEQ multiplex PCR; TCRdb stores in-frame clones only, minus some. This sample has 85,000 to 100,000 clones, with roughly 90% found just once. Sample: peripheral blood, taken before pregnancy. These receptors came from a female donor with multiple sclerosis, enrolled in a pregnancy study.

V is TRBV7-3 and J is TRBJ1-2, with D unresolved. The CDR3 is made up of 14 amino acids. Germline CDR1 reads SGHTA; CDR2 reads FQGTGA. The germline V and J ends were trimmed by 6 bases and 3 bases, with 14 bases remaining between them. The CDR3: CASSRTVDYYGYTF. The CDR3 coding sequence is TGTGCCAGCAGTCGGACGGTGGACTACTATGGCTACACCTTC.

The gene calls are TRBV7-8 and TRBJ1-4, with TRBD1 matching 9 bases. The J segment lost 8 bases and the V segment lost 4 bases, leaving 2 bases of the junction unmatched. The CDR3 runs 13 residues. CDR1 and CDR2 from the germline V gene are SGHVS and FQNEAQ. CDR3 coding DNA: TGTGCCAGCAGCTACGGGACAGGGGAAAAACTGTTTTTT. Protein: CASSYGTGEKLFF.

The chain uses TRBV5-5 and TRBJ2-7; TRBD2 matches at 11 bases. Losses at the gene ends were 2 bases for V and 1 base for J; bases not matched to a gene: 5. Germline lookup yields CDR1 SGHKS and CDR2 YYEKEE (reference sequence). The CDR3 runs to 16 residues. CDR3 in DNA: TGTGCCAGCAGCTTCGGGGTAGCGGGAGGGTCCTACGAGCAGTACTTC. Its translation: CASSFGVAGGSYEQYF.

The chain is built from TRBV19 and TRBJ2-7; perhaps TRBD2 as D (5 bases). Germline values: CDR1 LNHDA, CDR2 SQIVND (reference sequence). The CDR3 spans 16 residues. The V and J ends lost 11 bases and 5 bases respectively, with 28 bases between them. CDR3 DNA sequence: TGTGCCCCCTGGGAGTCTCGGGGTAAAGAACCCCACGAGCAGTACTTC. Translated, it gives CAPWESRGKEPHEQYF.

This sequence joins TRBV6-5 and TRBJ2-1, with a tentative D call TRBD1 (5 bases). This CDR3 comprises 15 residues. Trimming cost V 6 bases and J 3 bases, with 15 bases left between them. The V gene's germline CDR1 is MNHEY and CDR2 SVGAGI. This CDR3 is CASRSDIPNYNEQFF. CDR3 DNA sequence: TGTGCCAGCAGATCGGACATCCCAAACTACAATGAGCAGTTCTTC.

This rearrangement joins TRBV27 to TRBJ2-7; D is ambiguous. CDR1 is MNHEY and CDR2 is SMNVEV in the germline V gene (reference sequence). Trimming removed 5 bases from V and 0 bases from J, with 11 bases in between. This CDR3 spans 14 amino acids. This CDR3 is CASSPDSHSYEQYF. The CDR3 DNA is TGTGCCAGCAGTCCCGACTCCCACTCCTACGAGCAGTACTTC.

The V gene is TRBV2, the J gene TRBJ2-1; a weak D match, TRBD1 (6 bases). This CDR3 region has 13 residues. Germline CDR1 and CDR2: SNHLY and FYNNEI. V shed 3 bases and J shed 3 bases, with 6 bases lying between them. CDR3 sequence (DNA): TGTGCCAGCAGTGACAGGGGCTACAATGAGCAGTTCTTC. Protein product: CASSDRGYNEQFF.

Here the CDR3 reads CASRLAGVRYEQYF. The CDR3 DNA follows: TGTGCCAGTAGACTAGCGGGAGTGAGGTACGAGCAGTACTTC. The chain links TRBV2 to TRBJ2-7, with 12 bases aligning to TRBD2. V lost 9 bases, J lost 4 bases, and 7 bases stayed unmatched. The germline gives CDR1 SNHLY, CDR2 FYNNEI. CDR3 length: 14 amino acids.

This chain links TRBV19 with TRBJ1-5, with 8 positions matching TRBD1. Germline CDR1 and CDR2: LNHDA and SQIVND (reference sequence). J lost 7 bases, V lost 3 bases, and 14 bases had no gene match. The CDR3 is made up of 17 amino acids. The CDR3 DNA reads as TGTGCCAGTAGTATCCCACAGGGGGAATTTCCAAGGCAGCCCCAGCATTTT. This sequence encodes CASSIPQGEFPRQPQHF.

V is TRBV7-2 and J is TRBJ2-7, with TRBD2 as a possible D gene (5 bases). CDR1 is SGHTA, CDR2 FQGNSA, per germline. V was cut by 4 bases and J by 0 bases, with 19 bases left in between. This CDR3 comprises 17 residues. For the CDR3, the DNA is TGTGCCAGCAGCTCCTGGCCCGCGGAGGCGAGCTCCTACGAGCAGTACTTC. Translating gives CASSSWPAEASSYEQYF. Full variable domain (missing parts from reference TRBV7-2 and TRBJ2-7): GAGVSQSPSNKVTEKGKDVELRCDPISGHTALYWYRQSLGQGLEFLIYFQGNSAPDKSGLPSDRFSAERTGGSVSTLTIQRTQQEDSAVYLCASSSWPAEASSYEQYFGPGTRLTVT.